This TCR beta chain was sequenced in a study of T cells in Graves' hyperthyroidism and ophthalmopathy. Researchers amplified the TCR beta CDR3 regions from RNA transcripts. Initially, a first-round RT-PCR of the TCR CDR3 employed the HTBI primer set. TCRdb independently ran MiXCR on the multiplex PCR reads; one entry per CDR3 protein. The sample lists about 350,000 distinct CDR3 sequences; 15% to 20% were seen once. This clonotype was counted ten times or more. CDR3 length: 19 amino acids. Germline CDR1 MDHEN, CDR2 SYDVKM. Germline trimming cut 4 bases from V and 5 bases from J; bases unmatched to any gene: 17.

This sequence was found in a woman aged 40 to 55 with Graves' ophthalmopathy. The gene calls are TRBV28 and TRBJ2-5, with 12 bases that match TRBD1. The sequenced material came from blood. This CDR3 is CASSSPWDRGLPSHETQYF. The CDR3 bases are TGTGCCAGCAGTTCCCCCTGGGACAGGGGGCTACCCTCTCATGAGACCCAGTACTTC.